This entry lists 3 T cell receptor beta chains sequenced from one sample in a study of regulatory T cells in long-lasting Graves disease. Arm-PCR of CDR3 regions and iRepertoire HTBI primers were the basis on which TCR beta libraries were built. TCRdb recomputed calls from the multiplex PCR reads with MiXCR, one row per CDR3 protein. The sample includes under 250,000 distinct CDR3 sequences, roughly 18% of them seen just once. Noted time point: newly diagnosed GD, antithyroid drugs for less than 3 months. Scientists built the TCR library using RNA that was extracted from PBMCs. These data are also associated with another study on T cells in Graves' hyperthyroidism and ophthalmopathy.

Sequencing was performed on peripheral blood mononuclear cells (PBMCs), taken at new diagnosis, from a patient treated with antithyroid drugs. Receptors were obtained from a young woman with Graves disease.

This clonotype was counted ten times or more. The chain has TRBV7-2 and TRBJ1-4; 8 nucleotides align to TRBD1. The CDR3 length is 15 residues. Germline lookup yields CDR1 SGHTA and CDR2 FQGNSA. V trimming: 4 bases; J trimming: 2 bases; junction bases outside the gene matches: 3. The CDR3 reads CASSYQGATNEKLFF. CDR3 nucleotides: TGTGCCAGCAGCTACCAGGGGGCCACTAATGAAAAACTGTTTTTT.

This clonotype showed up many times. The rearrangement joins TRBV6-1 to TRBJ1-5; 7 positions match TRBD1. Germline V gene sequence: CDR1 MNHNS, CDR2 SASEGT. The CDR3 spans 13 residues. J lost 5 bases, V lost 6 bases, and 4 bases had no gene match. The CDR3 nucleotides read TGTGCCAGCAGCGTTGACAGGGATCAGCCCCAGCATTTT. Translating gives CASSVDRDQPQHF.

The sample holds many counts of this clonotype. The rearrangement links TRBV6-5 to TRBJ2-3; perhaps TRBD2 as D (6 bases). This CDR3 contains 15 residues. CDR1 is MNHEY and CDR2 is SVGAGI in the germline V gene. V was clipped by 0 bases and J by 4 bases, with 11 bases between them. This CDR3 reads CASSYSEGGADTQYF. CDR3 DNA: TGTGCCAGCAGTTACTCGGAGGGAGGAGCAGATACGCAGTATTTT.